The 25 T cell receptor beta chains below were found in one sample sequenced in a study of blood T cell repertoires in COVID-19. Clones were sequenced by immunoSEQ multiplex PCR, and TCRdb holds only the in-frame ones, with some missing. The sample includes some 230,000 clones, 80% to 85% of them seen just once. Sequenced: peripheral blood. Receptors were obtained from a woman in her sixties or seventies with acute or convalescent COVID-19.

The chain is built from TRBV5-1 and TRBJ2-3; the match to TRBD1 covers 7 bases. There are 18 residues in the CDR3. Germline CDR1 and CDR2: SGHRS and YFSETQ. V gave up 1 base and J gave up 6 bases; unmatched junction bases: 17. The CDR3, as DNA: TGCGCCAGCAGCTTGTTCTCGGGTTTAACTACAGGGGTGGATACGCAGTATTTT. Translated, it gives CASSLFSGLTTGVDTQYF.

V is TRBV13 and J is TRBJ2-1; 12 nucleotides line up with TRBD2. The CDR3 sequence is 19 residues long. Germline values: CDR1 PRHDT, CDR2 FYEKMQ (reference sequence). V trimming: 4 bases; J trimming: 0 bases; junction bases outside the gene matches: 10. CDR3 sequence (DNA): TGTGCCAGCAGCTCACCCCCAACTAGCGGGGGGCCCTCCTACAATGAGCAGTTCTTC. Its protein product is CASSSPPTSGGPSYNEQFF.

The rearrangement joins TRBV19 to TRBJ2-1; no reliable D call. The ends were cut back, 0 bases at V and 10 bases at J, with 10 bases in the middle. This CDR3 has 13 amino acids. Germline CDR1 is LNHDA and CDR2 is SQIVND (reference sequence). The CDR3 DNA reads as TGTGCCAGTAGTATAGAGTTTCGGCGGGAGCAGTTCTTC. It codes for CASSIEFRREQFF.

The chain employs TRBV28 and TRBJ1-2; unclear D gene. Germline V gene sequence: CDR1 MDHEN, CDR2 SYDVKM. The CDR3 is made up of 15 amino acids. Trimming removed 7 bases from V and 2 bases from J, with 17 bases in between. CDR3 residues: CASTAAVMVNYGYTF. In nucleotides, the CDR3 is TGTGCCAGCACGGCTGCGGTTATGGTAAACTATGGCTACACCTTC.

The chain links TRBV6-1 to TRBJ1-2, with 7 bases identical to TRBD1. The V gene end was trimmed by 0 bases and the J gene end by 7 bases; junction bases not matched to a gene: 5. This CDR3 region has 14 residues. In germline, CDR1 is MNHNS, CDR2 SASEGT. CDR3 in amino acids: CASSEAGGGSGYTF. The CDR3 coding sequence is TGTGCCAGCAGTGAAGCTGGAGGGGGCAGTGGCTACACCTTC.

A few counts support this clone. The chain recombines TRBV6-2 or TRBV6-3 with TRBJ1-2; D may be TRBD1 (5 bases). V was shortened by 2 bases and J by 10 bases, with 11 bases between the two germline ends. Germline lookup yields CDR1 MNHEY and CDR2 SVGEGT. The CDR3 contains 12 residues. The CDR3 here is CASSYLGQFYTF. For the CDR3, the DNA is TGTGCCAGCAGTTACCTGGGGCAGTTCTACACCTTC.

V and J are TRBV6-5 and TRBJ2-7; 9 bases line up with TRBD1. V dropped 7 bases and J dropped 3; count of bases not matched to a gene: 10. The CDR3 sequence is 15 residues long. Germline V gene data show CDR1 as MNHEY and CDR2 as SVGAGI. This chain's CDR3 is CASINTGTGYYEQYF. CDR3 nucleotide sequence: TGTGCCAGCATCAACACCGGGACAGGGTACTACGAGCAGTACTTC.

The rearrangement uses TRBV27 and TRBJ2-5; 7 nucleotides line up with TRBD1. Germline V gives CDR1 MNHEY, CDR2 SMNVEV (reference sequence). This CDR3 has 14 residues. The V segment lost 4 bases and the J segment 4 bases; nucleotides outside the gene matches: 6. The CDR3 here is CASSSQGVTETQYF. The CDR3 coding sequence is TGTGCCAGCAGTTCTCAGGGGGTTACAGAGACCCAGTACTTC.

The chain carries TRBV19 and TRBJ1-1; no reliable D call. Germline CDR1 and CDR2: LNHDA and SQIVND (reference sequence). This CDR3 contains 13 residues. V lost 3 bases to trimming and J lost 1 base, with 6 bases between them. As DNA, the CDR3 is TGTGCCAGTAGTATCCGACAGAACACTGAAGCTTTCTTT. This gives the protein CASSIRQNTEAFF.

This clone occurred once. The chain employs TRBV29-1 and TRBJ1-5; 8 bases line up with TRBD1. Germline CDR1 SQVTM, CDR2 ANQGSEA. This CDR3 spans 13 amino acids. Trimming at V came to 4 bases and at J to 5 bases, leaving 4 bases not matched to a gene. This CDR3 is CSVVTGVDQPQHF. The CDR3, as DNA: TGCAGCGTTGTGACAGGGGTGGATCAGCCCCAGCATTTT.

This clone was detected only once. The chain is built from TRBV9 and TRBJ1-1; possible D gene TRBD1, 5 bases. V lost 4 bases and J lost 4, with 20 bases in between. This CDR3 is built from 16 residues. CDR1 and CDR2 (germline): SGDLS, YYNGEE. The CDR3 is CASSPPDLLGATEAFF. CDR3 in DNA: TGTGCCAGCAGCCCCCCGGACCTTCTTGGGGCCACTGAAGCTTTCTTT.

The V call is TRBV23-1, the J call TRBJ2-7; D gene ambiguous. TRBV23-1 is placed among ORFs of uncertain function. CDR3 length: 15 residues. Trimming pared 6 bases from V and 2 bases from J, leaving 17 bases between. CDR3 protein: CASSPSYSVTYEQYF. The CDR3 DNA is TGCGCCAGCAGCCCCTCCTATTCCGTAACCTACGAGCAGTACTTC.

This sequence joins TRBV28 and TRBJ2-3; D perhaps matches TRBD2 (6 bases). The CDR3 spans 15 residues. Looked up from germline, CDR1 is MDHEN and CDR2 is SYDVKM. V dropped 7 bases and J dropped 0 bases, with 14 bases sitting between them. Here the CDR3 reads CASINMGTSTDTQYF. The CDR3 DNA follows: TGTGCCAGCATCAATATGGGGACTAGCACAGATACGCAGTATTTT.

The chain links TRBV4-3 to TRBJ1-1; D possibly corresponds to TRBD1 (6 bases). Between the trimmed V and J ends, which lost 1 base and 3 bases, there was a span of 9 bases. The CDR3 length is 14 residues. CDR1 is LGHNA, CDR2 YSLEER, per germline. CDR3 DNA sequence: TGCGCCAGCAGCCAAGTCACAGGGCACACTGAAGCTTTCTTT. This encodes CASSQVTGHTEAFF.

The chain uses TRBV7-9 and TRBJ2-2; 7 bases agree with TRBD2. The germline gives CDR1 SEHNR, CDR2 FQNEAQ (reference sequence). J lost 5 bases, V lost 5 bases, and 8 bases had no gene match. This CDR3 region has 15 residues. CDR3 region: CASSPKRGVTGELFF. The DNA of the CDR3 is TGTGCCAGCAGCCCAAAGCGGGGAGTTACCGGGGAGCTGTTTTTT.

J is TRBJ2-3 and V is TRBV7-2; D is undetermined. Germline V gives CDR1 SGHTA, CDR2 FQGNSA. This CDR3 spans 12 amino acids. V dropped 5 bases and J dropped 2 bases, with 5 bases sitting between them. The CDR3 reads CASSAYTDTQYF. For the CDR3, the DNA is TGTGCCAGCAGCGCCTACACAGATACGCAGTATTTT.

J is TRBJ2-1 and V is TRBV6-5, with 11 bases matching TRBD1. The CDR3 extends over 15 amino acids. V lost 6 bases, J lost 5 bases, and 6 bases stayed unmatched. Per germline, CDR1 MNHEY and CDR2 SVGAGI. The CDR3 reads CASRSGTGGNNEQFF. DNA for the CDR3: TGTGCCAGCAGGTCCGGGACAGGGGGTAACAATGAGCAGTTCTTC.

V and J are TRBV4-1 and TRBJ1-5; TRBD1 is a possible D gene (6 bases). This CDR3 region has 18 residues. The germline V gene has CDR1 MGHRA and CDR2 YSYEKL. Trimming left V 0 bases short and J 5 bases short, with 20 bases between. As DNA, the CDR3 is TGCGCCAGCAGCCAAGATCTCGTGACAGGATTTTCCTATCAGCCCCAGCATTTT. It translates to CASSQDLVTGFSYQPQHF.

This clone was picked up one time. The CDR3 region is CASSQPSAGGVDTQYF. Here the CDR3 DNA reads TGTGCCAGCAGCCAACCTTCAGCGGGGGGAGTGGATACGCAGTATTTT. This chain connects TRBV5-4 to TRBJ2-3; 9 bases map to TRBD2. The CDR3 runs 16 residues. With V trimmed by 4 bases and J by 6 bases, 12 bases remained unmatched. CDR1 and CDR2 (germline): SGHNT, YYREEE (reference sequence).

The chain joins TRBV10-3 to TRBJ2-7; maybe TRBD2 (5 bases). Germline lookup yields CDR1 ENHRY and CDR2 SYGVKD. V was shortened by 8 bases and J by 6 bases, with 11 bases between the two germline ends. The CDR3 runs to 11 residues. In DNA form, the CDR3 reads TGTGCCATCCAGAGCGGACGCGAGCAGTACTTC. This translates into CAIQSGREQYF.

This chain joins TRBV6-5 and TRBJ2-1, with D maybe TRBD2 (6 bases). The CDR3 sequence is 12 residues long. From germline, CDR1 is MNHEY and CDR2 SVGAGI. V was trimmed by 11 bases and J by 8 bases, leaving 16 bases between them. The CDR3 DNA sequence: TGTGCCGCGACTAGTTACTTACATGAGCAGTTCTTC. Translation gives CAATSYLHEQFF.

The V and J genes are TRBV19 and TRBJ2-2; 8 bases are shared with TRBD1. The V and J ends lost 6 bases and 0 bases, in that order; junction bases with no gene match: 6. Germline CDR1 reads LNHDA; CDR2 reads SQIVND (reference sequence). The CDR3 totals 16 residues. CDR3 amino acids: CASRSWGQANTGELFF. The CDR3 DNA is TGTGCCAGTAGATCCTGGGGACAGGCGAACACCGGGGAGCTGTTTTTT.

The genes are TRBV5-1 and TRBJ2-3; the D gene is possibly TRBD2 (5 bases). CDR1 SGHRS and CDR2 YFSETQ come from the germline V gene. This CDR3 has 16 residues. Deletions cut 6 bases from V and 3 bases from J, with 20 bases between. The CDR3, as DNA: TGCGCCAGCACCCGGGAAGGGCAAACCGGGACAGATACGCAGTATTTT. Protein: CASTREGQTGTDTQYF. The complete variable domain, with remaining parts taken from reference TRBV5-1 and TRBJ2-3, reads KAGVTQTPRYLIKTRGQQVTLSCSPISGHRSVSWYQQTPGQGLQFLFEYFSETQRNKGNFPGRFSGRQFSNSRSEMNVSTLELGDSALYLCASTREGQTGTDTQYFGPGTRLTVL.

This chain joins TRBV6-5 and TRBJ1-1, with unresolved D. The germline V gene has CDR1 MNHEY and CDR2 SVGAGI. V was shortened by 0 bases and J by 5 bases, with 13 bases between the two germline ends. This CDR3 is 15 amino acids long. The CDR3 is CASSYSTRGRTEAFF. CDR3 coding DNA: TGTGCCAGCAGTTACTCGACGCGGGGAAGGACTGAAGCTTTCTTT.

The chain carries TRBV21-1 and TRBJ2-5; the DNA was not compared with TRBD2, the D call given in the table. TRBV21-1 is a pseudogene. The length of the CDR3 is 15 residues. This chain's CDR3 is CASSKAMRGSETQYF. CDR3 nucleotides: TGTGCCAGCAGCAAAGCGATGCGGGGGTCAGAGACCCAGTACTTC.